The source of this T cell receptor (beta chain) is a study of blood T cell repertoires in COVID-19. Study-level background: Sites in the United States, Italy and Spain provided acute and convalescent COVID-19 samples.

As originally analysed: Using reference gene primer amplification, nucleated cell counts were estimated. Libraries were prepared by immunoSEQ multiplex PCR; TCRdb keeps only in-frame clonotypes and omits some of them. Clone size and the V and J calls come from that table; the DNA yielded D and trimming. The sample yields about 280,000 clones, 85% seen once. Germline loops: CDR1 LGHDT, CDR2 YNNKEL (reference sequence). Deletions cut 5 bases from V and 0 bases from J, with 14 bases between. The CDR3 totals 16 residues. This clone has only one observation. Participants' reported clinical history set cohort assignment.

V is TRBV3-1 (or the pseudogene TRBV3-2) and J is TRBJ1-3; tentative D call: TRBD1 (6 bases). The sequencing input was PBMCs or T cells enriched from blood (not recorded which). The clonotype was recovered from a woman between 45 and 60 years old who had recovered from COVID-19. The CDR3 sequence: CASSRWGTNSGNTIYF. The CDR3 DNA follows: TGTGCCAGCAGCAGATGGGGGACAAACTCTGGAAACACCATATATTTT.